Below are 17 T cell receptor beta chains sequenced from a single sample in a study of identical twins. TCRdb passed the 5' RACE reads through MiXCR, listing each CDR3 protein once. The table shows under 900,000 distinct CDR3 sequences, with approximately 13% occurring only once. In addition, the sample was reused for a study of yellow fever vaccine responses in identical twins.

The sample comprised PBMCs. All receptors derive from a woman between 18 and 30 years old in good health.

This clonotype was seen ten or more times. This chain uses TRBV10-3 with TRBJ2-2; 8 nucleotides align to TRBD2. The junction had 0 bases not matched to a gene; V was cut back by 6 bases and J by 0 bases. The CDR3 is made up of 14 amino acids. Germline values: CDR1 ENHRY, CDR2 SYGVKD. As DNA, the CDR3 is TGTGCCATCAGAGCGGGGGCGAACACCGGGGAGCTGTTTTTT. Its protein product is CAIRAGANTGELFF.

This clonotype was recorded a few times. The rearrangement joins TRBV5-1 to TRBJ2-3; maybe TRBD1 (5 bases). With 4 bases removed from V and 1 base from J, the gap between germline ends came to 13 bases. CDR1 and CDR2 (germline): SGHRS, YFSETQ. The length of the CDR3 is 15 residues. The CDR3 DNA is TGCGCCAGCAGCCCCTGGGGCAGCCGCACAGATACGCAGTATTTT. This encodes CASSPWGSRTDTQYF.

The chain combines TRBV20-1 with TRBJ1-1; TRBD1 agrees at 9 bases. The junction had 4 bases not matched to a gene; V was cut back by 7 bases and J by 4 bases. The CDR3 spans 12 residues. The germline CDR1 and CDR2 sequences are DFQATT and SNEGSKA (reference sequence). CDR3 amino acids: CSVGGQGTEAFF. CDR3 nucleotide sequence: TGCAGTGTTGGGGGACAGGGCACTGAAGCTTTCTTT.

This clonotype has at least ten counts. This chain connects TRBV12-3 or TRBV12-4 to TRBJ2-1; 11 bases align to TRBD2. V gave up 6 bases and J gave up 5 bases; unmatched junction bases: 6. This CDR3 spans 15 amino acids. The CDR3 bases are TGTGCCAGCAGGCGTACTAGCGGGGGCAACAATGAGCAGTTCTTC. Its protein is CASRRTSGGNNEQFF.

This clonotype was observed a handful of times. The chain uses TRBV6-5 and TRBJ1-1, with D unresolved. Trimming removed 2 bases at V and 2 bases at J, with 6 bases between. This CDR3 is 13 amino acids long. Germline V gene data show CDR1 as MNHEY and CDR2 as SVGAGI. The CDR3 DNA is TGTGCCAGCAGTTACGCCGATAACACTGAAGCTTTCTTT. This sequence encodes CASSYADNTEAFF.

This chain joins TRBV2 and TRBJ2-1; TRBD2 is a possible D gene (5 bases). The CDR3 consists of 12 residues. V was clipped by 4 bases and J by 10 bases, with 11 bases between them. Germline V lookup: CDR1 SNHLY, CDR2 FYNNEI. The CDR3 protein is CASSGDRGEQFF. The CDR3 region has the DNA TGTGCCAGCAGTGGCGACCGGGGAGAGCAGTTCTTC.

This sequence joins TRBV5-1 and TRBJ2-7, with 7 bases that match TRBD1. From germline, CDR1 is SGHRS and CDR2 YFSETQ. The CDR3 loop spans 13 amino acids. Germline trimming cut 0 bases from V and 6 bases from J; bases unmatched to any gene: 3. CDR3 region: CASSLVTGAEQYF. The CDR3 DNA follows: TGCGCCAGCAGCTTGGTTACAGGGGCCGAGCAGTACTTC.

This clonotype was counted between two and nine times. The J gene is TRBJ2-5, the V gene TRBV12-3 or TRBV12-4; 7 nucleotides align to TRBD2. This CDR3 comprises 16 residues. V lost 5 bases, J lost 3 bases, and 12 bases stayed unmatched. CDR3 protein: CASSAFMASGEETQYF. CDR3 nucleotides: TGTGCCAGCAGTGCCTTTATGGCTAGCGGAGAAGAGACCCAGTACTTC.

This clonotype has more than one count but fewer than ten. The chain combines TRBV9 with TRBJ2-1; 11 bases agree with TRBD2. Germline V gene data show CDR1 as SGDLS and CDR2 as YYNGEE. The CDR3 is 20 amino acids. Trimming removed 3 bases from V and 0 bases from J; junction bases left unmatched: 14. The chain's CDR3 is CASSALTTSGAASSYNEQFF. CDR3 DNA: TGTGCCAGCAGCGCCCTGACGACTAGCGGGGCGGCTAGCTCCTACAATGAGCAGTTCTTC.

This clonotype was recorded a few times. The rearrangement joins TRBV12-3 or TRBV12-4 to TRBJ2-2; the D call may be TRBD1 or TRBD2 (5 bases each). The ends were cut back, 4 bases at V and 4 bases at J, with 10 bases in the middle. The CDR3 loop spans 14 amino acids. CDR3 loop: CASSSGRITGELFF. DNA for the CDR3: TGTGCCAGCAGTTCGGGGCGCATCACCGGGGAGCTGTTTTTT.

This clonotype was found many times. J is TRBJ2-1 and V is TRBV28; D unclear. CDR1 and CDR2 (germline): MDHEN, SYDVKM. This CDR3 is 13 amino acids long. Trimming left V 10 bases short and J 7 bases short, with 17 bases between. The CDR3 nucleotides read TGTGCCACCCGACCAGGTGGTAATAATGAGCAGTTCTTC. Protein: CATRPGGNNEQFF.

This clonotype showed up just a few times. The chain couples TRBV9 to TRBJ2-3; D uncertain. CDR1 is SGDLS and CDR2 is YYNGEE in the germline V gene. The CDR3 extends over 14 amino acids. V gave up 0 bases and J gave up 5 bases, with 10 bases separating them. The CDR3: CASSVVAPKDTQYF. The CDR3 bases are TGTGCCAGCAGCGTAGTTGCACCTAAAGATACGCAGTATTTT.

This clonotype was detected many times. The V call is TRBV5-1, the J call TRBJ2-7; D gene unclear. The CDR3 is 14 residues long. CDR1 and CDR2 from the germline V gene are SGHRS and YFSETQ. Between the trimmed V and J ends, which lost 5 bases and 9 bases, there was a span of 21 bases. CDR3 loop: CASRITRPPGGQYF. The CDR3 region has the DNA TGCGCCAGCAGGATTACCCGACCTCCCGGCGGGCAGTACTTC.

This clonotype has ten or more counts. This chain uses TRBV5-1 with TRBJ2-7; 7 positions agree with TRBD1. This CDR3 comprises 13 residues. With 4 bases clipped from V and 2 bases from J, the junction kept 3 bases outside the gene matches. Per the germline V gene, CDR1 is SGHRS and CDR2 is YFSETQ. CDR3 sequence reads: CASSLTGTYEQYV. The CDR3, as DNA: TGCGCCAGCAGCCTGACAGGGACCTACGAGCAGTACGTC.

This clonotype has at least ten counts. The rearrangement uses TRBV2 and TRBJ2-3; D might be TRBD2 (6 bases). CDR3 length equals 14 residues. Trimming took off 5 bases at V and 9 bases at J, with 18 bases between the two ends. Germline loops: CDR1 SNHLY, CDR2 FYNNEI. CDR3 nucleotides: TGTGCCAGCAGTTCCCCGGGACTCCACTTAACGCAGTATTTT. This gives the protein CASSSPGLHLTQYF.

This clonotype has ten or more counts. The chain has TRBV12-3 or TRBV12-4 and TRBJ2-7, with 9 positions matching TRBD1. CDR3 length: 13 residues. J lost 9 bases, V lost 3 bases, and 6 bases had no gene match. The CDR3 reads CASSLGTGSVQYF. CDR3 nucleotide sequence: TGTGCCAGCAGTTTGGGGACAGGGTCCGTGCAGTACTTC.

In this sample, this clonotype turned up many times. The chain recombines TRBV12-3 or TRBV12-4 with TRBJ2-1; TRBD1 or TRBD2 may be the D gene (5 bases each). The CDR3 totals 13 residues. V was trimmed by 5 bases and J by 8 bases, leaving 13 bases between them. The CDR3 DNA sequence: TGTGCCAGCAGTCCAGGGACCTTCGATGAGCAGTTCTTC. Protein product: CASSPGTFDEQFF.